These T cell receptor beta chains were read from a single sample in a study of control samples from healthy donors and cancer patients. Sequencing was performed with immunoSEQ multiplex PCR; in TCRdb, only in-frame clones are kept and a portion is missing. In the table there are about 42,000 clones, roughly 85% of which are singletons. The sequencing sample was made of blood. The origin of the receptors is a man between 60 and 70 years old in good health. Both conserved end residues are part of each CDR3. A D gene is named only where the DNA matches it firmly. For some rows the clone size is stated as once, few or many, or as a class when expanded; others skip it.

clone_size j_call d_call v_call cdr3_nt cdr3_aa
. TRBJ2-4 TRBD2 TRBV24-1 TGTGCCACCAGTGATCCTAAACTAGCGTTCATTCAGTACTTC CATSDPKLAFIQYF
. TRBJ2-3 . TRBV5-1 TGCGCCAGCAGCTTGGTCACAAGGGGCGGCACAGATACGCAGTATTTT CASSLVTRGGTDTQYF
once TRBJ1-2 . TRBV20-1 TGCAGTGCTACGGGGGGCTATGGCTACACCTTC CSATGGYGYTF
once TRBJ2-3 . TRBV30 TGTGCCTGGAGTGTAAGGGATCTAAATACGCAGTATTTT CAWSVRDLNTQYF
. TRBJ2-1 . TRBV7-9 TGTGCCAGCAGCTCATCTAAAAGGGCCTACAATGAGCAGTTCTTC CASSSSKRAYNEQFF
. TRBJ1-2 . TRBV18 TGTGCCAGCTCACCGAATCCCGACAACTATGGCTACACCTTC CASSPNPDNYGYTF
. TRBJ2-7 TRBD1 TRBV5-1 TGCGCCAGCAGCTTAGGGACAGGGGGTCTCCACGAGCAGTACTTC CASSLGTGGLHEQYF
. TRBJ1-4 . TRBV30 TGTGCCTGGAGTGTCGGCTTCAATGAAAAACTGTTTTTT CAWSVGFNEKLFF
. TRBJ1-2 . TRBV19 TGTGCCAGTAGTATTCTCGGCGGCTTCTATGGCTACACCTTC CASSILGGFYGYTF
. TRBJ2-1 . TRBV9 TGTGCCAGCAGCCTGGAGGTGAACTCCTACAATGAGCAGTTCTTC CASSLEVNSYNEQFF
. TRBJ2-4 TRBD2 TRBV19 TGTGCCAGTAGTAATAGCGGGAGGGCCGATGTCATTCAGTACTTC CASSNSGRADVIQYF
once TRBJ1-1 . TRBV5-1 TGCGCCAGCAGCGTTCCGGTACAGAGTTCGACTGAAGCTTTCTTT CASSVPVQSSTEAFF
. TRBJ1-1 . TRBV7-9 TGTGCCAGCAGCTTAGCCTTTAACACTGAAGCTTTCTTT CASSLAFNTEAFF
. TRBJ1-3 . TRBV5-8 TGTGCCAGCAGCCGGGGACCGTCCTCTGGAAACACCATATATTTT CASSRGPSSGNTIYF
. TRBJ2-5 TRBD1 TRBV2 TGTGCCAGCAGCCTCTTCGGAGGACAGGGGGCCGAGACCCAGTACTTC CASSLFGGQGAETQYF
. TRBJ2-5 . TRBV18 TGTGCCAGCTCCCCAGGCCGGGGGGAGACCCAGTACTTC CASSPGRGETQYF
. TRBJ2-5 TRBD1 TRBV7-9 TGTGCCACTCGTAGGACAGGTGGGGATTCGGAGACCCAGTACTTC CATRRTGGDSETQYF
. TRBJ2-7 TRBD1 TRBV27 TGTGCCAGCAGAAGGAGCAGGGGGTCAAGTGACGAGCAGTACTTC CASRRSRGSSDEQYF
. TRBJ1-5 TRBD1 TRBV5-6 TGTGCCAGCAGCTCCTCGGGACAGGGCAGACAGCCCCAGCATTTT CASSSSGQGRQPQHF
. TRBJ2-1 TRBD2 TRBV7-2 TGTGCCAGCAGCTCCCGAGGGAGGGCTAGCGGGAGGGACTGGGAGCAGTTCTTC CASSSRGRASGRDWEQFF
once TRBJ1-3 . TRBV5-4 TGTGCCAGCAGCAACCCTGACAGATCTGGAAACACCATATATTTT CASSNPDRSGNTIYF
. TRBJ2-7 . TRBV4-3 TGCGCCGGCAGCCAAGATCATACAGGGCGCTACGAGCAGTACTTC CAGSQDHTGRYEQYF
. TRBJ1-1 TRBD1 TRBV6-5 TGTGCCAGCAGTAACCGGGACAGGGGTGAAGCTTTCTTT CASSNRDRGEAFF
. TRBJ2-2 TRBD1 TRBV5-6 TGTGCCAGCAGCTACACCGGGACAGAATATACCGGGGAGCTGTTTTTT CASSYTGTEYTGELFF
. TRBJ1-5 TRBD1 TRBV12-3/TRBV12-4 TGTGCCAGCAGGGACAGGGATCAGCCCCAGCATTTT CASRDRDQPQHF
. TRBJ1-1 . TRBV18 TGTGCCAGCTCACCAGTCAAAGCGAACACTGAAGCTTTCTTT CASSPVKANTEAFF
. TRBJ1-6 TRBD1 TRBV6-5 TGTGCCAGCAGCCGGGACAGGTCTAGGACACCCCTCCACTTT CASSRDRSRTPLHF
. TRBJ2-1 . TRBV28 TGTGCCAGCAGTTTAGTAGTCCGGGGTCCTAATGAGCAGTTCTTC CASSLVVRGPNEQFF
. TRBJ2-6 . TRBV4-1 TGCGCCAGCAGCCAAGATTCGCAAGAATCGACTGGGGCCAACGTCCTGACTTTC CASSQDSQESTGANVLTF
. TRBJ2-2 TRBD1 TRBV10-3 TGTGCCATCAGCCCAGGGGGTGCCCCAACCGGGGAGCTGTTTTTT CAISPGGAPTGELFF
. TRBJ2-1 TRBD1 TRBV5-1 TGCGCCAGCAGCTTAGGACAGGGATTCCAGTTCTCCTACAATGAGCAGTTCTTC CASSLGQGFQFSYNEQFF
. TRBJ2-1 . TRBV2 TGTGCCAGCAGTGAACCAAGGGGTAATGAGCAGTTCTTC CASSEPRGNEQFF
. TRBJ2-3 TRBD2 TRBV7-2 TGTGCCAGCAGCTCTTGGACTAGCGGCACAGATACGCAGTATTTT CASSSWTSGTDTQYF
. TRBJ2-2 . TRBV5-1 TGCGCCAGCAGCTTGGATCAGGTTAGCACCGGGGAGCTGTTTTTT CASSLDQVSTGELFF
once TRBJ2-2 TRBD1 TRBV30 TGTGCCTGGAGGAGACAGGGTCGGCCCGGGGAGCTGTTTTTT CAWRRQGRPGELFF
. TRBJ2-7 TRBD2 TRBV5-1 TGCGCCAGCAGCTTGACCCTACTAGCGGGGGGCTCCTACGAGCAGTACTTC CASSLTLLAGGSYEQYF
. TRBJ1-3 . TRBV5-1 TGCGCCAGCAGCTTGAGGGGGGCAATTGGAAACACCATATATTTT CASSLRGAIGNTIYF
. TRBJ1-6 . TRBV9 TGTGCCAGCAACCCGGGACGTTATAATTCACCCCTCCACTTT CASNPGRYNSPLHF
. TRBJ1-2 . TRBV5-5 TGTGCCAGCAGCGCGGTGACTTATGGCTACACCTTC CASSAVTYGYTF
. TRBJ1-5 TRBD1 TRBV5-6 TGTGCCAGCAGCTTGGCCGGGACAGGGGCAAGTCAGCCCCAGCATTTT CASSLAGTGASQPQHF
. TRBJ1-4 . TRBV28 TGTGCCAGCAGTCCCGGCGATAATGAAAAACTGTTTTTT CASSPGDNEKLFF
. TRBJ1-1 . TRBV18 TGTGCCAGCTCACCACAAGGGGTTCGAGGGGCAACTGAAGCTTTCTTT CASSPQGVRGATEAFF
few TRBJ1-2 . TRBV2 TGTGCCAGCAGATATACAGGGTCTTCCTATGGCTACACCTTC CASRYTGSSYGYTF
. TRBJ1-1 . TRBV27 TGTGCCAGCAGTTTATTTCTGGAGAAGGAAGCTTTCTTT CASSLFLEKEAFF
. TRBJ2-1 . TRBV5-1 TGCGCCAGCAGCTTGAACGACGGGACCTACAATGAGCAGTTCTTC CASSLNDGTYNEQFF
. TRBJ2-5 . TRBV19 TGTGCCAGTAGTATCGAGTTTGGGGTTCAAGAGACCCAGTACTTC CASSIEFGVQETQYF
. TRBJ2-1 . TRBV4-1 TGCGCCAGCAGCCAAGATGGCGGGACCTACAATGAGCAGTTCTTC CASSQDGGTYNEQFF
. TRBJ1-1 . TRBV2 TGTGCCAGCAGTGAAACGCGGACAGTGAACACTGAAGCTTTCTTT CASSETRTVNTEAFF
. TRBJ1-2 TRBD1 TRBV6-1 TGTGCCAGCAGTGAGAGGGGGCAGTCAAGATACTATGGCTACACCTTC CASSERGQSRYYGYTF
. TRBJ1-2 . TRBV6-5 TGTGCCAGCAATCCCGCGACGGGCATCTCCTATGGCTACACCTTC CASNPATGISYGYTF
. TRBJ2-1 TRBD1 TRBV25-1 TGTGCCAGCAGTGATCACAGGGGATACAATGAGCAGTTCTTC CASSDHRGYNEQFF